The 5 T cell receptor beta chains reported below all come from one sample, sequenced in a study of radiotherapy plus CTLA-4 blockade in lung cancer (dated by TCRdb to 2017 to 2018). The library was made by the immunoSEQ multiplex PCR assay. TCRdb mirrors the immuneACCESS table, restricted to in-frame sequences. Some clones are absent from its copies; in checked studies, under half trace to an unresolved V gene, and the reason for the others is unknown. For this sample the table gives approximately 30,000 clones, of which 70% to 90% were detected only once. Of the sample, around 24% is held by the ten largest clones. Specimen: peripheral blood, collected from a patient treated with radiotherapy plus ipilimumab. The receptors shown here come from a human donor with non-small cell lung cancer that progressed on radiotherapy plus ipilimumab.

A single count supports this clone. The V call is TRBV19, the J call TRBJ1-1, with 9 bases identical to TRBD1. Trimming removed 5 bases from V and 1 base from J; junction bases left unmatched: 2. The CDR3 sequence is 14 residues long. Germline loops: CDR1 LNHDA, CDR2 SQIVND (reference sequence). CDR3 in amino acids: CASSDRGRNTEAFF. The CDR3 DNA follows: TGTGCCAGTAGTGACAGGGGGAGGAACACTGAAGCTTTCTTT.

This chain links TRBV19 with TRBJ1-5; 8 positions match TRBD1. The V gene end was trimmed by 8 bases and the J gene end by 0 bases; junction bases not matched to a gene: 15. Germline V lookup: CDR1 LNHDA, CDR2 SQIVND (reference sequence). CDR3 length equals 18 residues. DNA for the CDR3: TGTGCCAGTCTCTGGGTTGACAGGGGATACTATAGCAATCAGCCCCAGCATTTT. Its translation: CASLWVDRGYYSNQPQHF.

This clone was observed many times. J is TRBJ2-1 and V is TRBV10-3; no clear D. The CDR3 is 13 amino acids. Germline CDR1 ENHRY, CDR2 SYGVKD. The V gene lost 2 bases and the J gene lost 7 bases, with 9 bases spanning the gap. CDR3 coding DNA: TGTGCCATCAGTGAGACCCTAGATAATGAGCAGTTCTTC. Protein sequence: CAISETLDNEQFF.

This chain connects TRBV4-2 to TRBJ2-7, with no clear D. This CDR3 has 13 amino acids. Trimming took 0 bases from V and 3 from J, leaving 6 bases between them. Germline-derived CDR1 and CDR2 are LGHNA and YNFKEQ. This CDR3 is CASSQDLYYEQYF. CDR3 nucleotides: TGTGCCAGCAGCCAAGATTTATACTACGAGCAGTACTTC.

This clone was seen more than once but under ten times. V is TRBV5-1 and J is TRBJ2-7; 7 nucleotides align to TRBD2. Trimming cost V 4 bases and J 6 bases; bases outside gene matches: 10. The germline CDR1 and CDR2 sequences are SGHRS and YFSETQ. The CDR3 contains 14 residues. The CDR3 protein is CASSDQAGEGEQYF. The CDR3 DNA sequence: TGCGCCAGCAGCGATCAGGCGGGGGAGGGCGAGCAGTACTTC.